The clone carrying this TCR beta chain was seen ten or more times. As yet, its antigen is unknown. A total of 2 million PBMCs stored at -80 degrees C provided the unsorted libraries. The data were obtained in a study of neurological immune-mediated disorders. About the study: For the 35 or so multiple sclerosis patients, the disease was relapsing-remitting in 31 and secondary progressive in 3.

Each CDR3 protein gets one entry after TCRdb re-called the 5' RACE reads with MiXCR. The data hold 60,000 or so distinct CDR3 sequences, with 3% to 4% observed a single time. Study results and caveats: The study phylogenetically grouped the repertoires of 18 of 34 multiple sclerosis patients into one related-CDR3 cluster, a possible signature. While HTLV-1-associated myelopathy showed the greatest TCR clonal expansion, multiple sclerosis showed the least, falling below healthy controls.

J lost 8 bases, V lost 4 bases, and 12 bases had no gene match. The CDR3 is 16 amino acids. CDR1 and CDR2 from the germline V gene are SGHRS and YFSETQ. V and J are TRBV5-1 and TRBJ2-1, with 10 bases aligning to TRBD2. The sample comprised PBMCs. This TCR came from a woman aged 55 to 70 with multiple sclerosis. The CDR3 DNA is TGCGCCAGCAGCCCCCCGCTAGCGGGAGTTGGCGATGAGCAGTTCTTC. This encodes CASSPPLAGVGDEQFF.